The rows below give T cell receptor beta chains drawn from one sample of a study of CD8 T cells in ankylosing spondylitis. One entry per CDR3 protein results from TCRdb running MiXCR on the 5' RACE reads. The data hold hundreds of thousands of distinct CDR3 sequences, with roughly 13% observed a single time. Source material: blood, either unsorted or a sorted T cell fraction (not recorded which). All receptors come from a male donor with ankylosing spondylitis. Each CDR3 is given with its conserved first and last residue. The D gene is left open where the match is weak. Size tells how often a clone was seen (once, few, many) or the class of an expanded clone, and some rows leave it out.

V gene: TRBV3-1; clone size: many; D gene: TRBD2; J gene: TRBJ2-1; CDR3 DNA: TGTGCCAGCATCTCCCTAGCGGGAGGGCCCATTGGTGAGCAGTTCTTC; CDR3 protein: CASISLAGGPIGEQFF
V gene: TRBV5-1; clone size: few; D gene: TRBD1; J gene: TRBJ2-7; CDR3 DNA: TGCGCCAGCAGATTTACGGGACAGGAGTCCTACGAGCAGTACTTC; CDR3 protein: CASRFTGQESYEQYF
V gene: TRBV15; clone size: many; D gene: NA; J gene: TRBJ2-7; CDR3 DNA: TGTGCCACCAGCAGAGATGGACGACAGTACGACGAGCAGTACTTC; CDR3 protein: CATSRDGRQYDEQYF
V gene: TRBV20-1; clone size: few; D gene: NA; J gene: TRBJ2-7; CDR3 DNA: TGCAGTGCTAGTGGCCCCTCCTACGAGCAGTACTTC; CDR3 protein: CSASGPSYEQYF
V gene: TRBV7-9; clone size: few; D gene: TRBD2; J gene: TRBJ2-1; CDR3 DNA: TGTGCCAGCAGGGTAGCGGGAGGGCCGAACAATGAGCAGTTCTTC; CDR3 protein: CASRVAGGPNNEQFF
V gene: TRBV10-2; clone size: many; D gene: TRBD2; J gene: TRBJ2-3; CDR3 DNA: TGCGCCAGCATATTCAGCGGGAGGACAGATACGCAGTATTTT; CDR3 protein: CASIFSGRTDTQYF
V gene: TRBV18; clone size: NA; D gene: TRBD1; J gene: TRBJ1-2; CDR3 DNA: TGTGCCAGCTCACCACCTCCAGGGGGCGACTATGGCTACACCTTC; CDR3 protein: CASSPPPGGDYGYTF
V gene: TRBV5-1; clone size: many; D gene: TRBD2; J gene: TRBJ2-1; CDR3 DNA: TGCGCCAGCAGCTTGCCTAGCGGGAAATACAATGAGCAGTTCTTC; CDR3 protein: CASSLPSGKYNEQFF
V gene: TRBV20-1; clone size: NA; D gene: TRBD2; J gene: TRBJ2-1; CDR3 DNA: TGCAGTGCTATGATGTTAGCGGGTCGACCTGAGCAGTTCTTC; CDR3 protein: CSAMMLAGRPEQFF
V gene: TRBV7-9; clone size: few; D gene: NA; J gene: TRBJ2-7; CDR3 DNA: TGTGCCAGCAGCCGGGGGATGGTTAGCGGTCAAGGGGAGCAGTACTTC; CDR3 protein: CASSRGMVSGQGEQYF
V gene: TRBV20-1; clone size: few; D gene: TRBD1; J gene: TRBJ2-1; CDR3 DNA: TGCAGTGCTATCCGGACAGGGGGGTACAATGAGCAGTTCTTC; CDR3 protein: CSAIRTGGYNEQFF
V gene: TRBV9; clone size: few; D gene: NA; J gene: TRBJ2-7; CDR3 DNA: TGTGCCAGCAGCGTAGACGGCTACGAGCAGTACTTC; CDR3 protein: CASSVDGYEQYF
V gene: TRBV12-3/TRBV12-4; clone size: many; D gene: TRBD2; J gene: TRBJ2-1; CDR3 DNA: TGTGCCAGCACTCTGAGCGGGACCAGTAGCTCCTACAATGAGCAGTTCTTC; CDR3 protein: CASTLSGTSSSYNEQFF
V gene: TRBV25-1; clone size: NA; D gene: NA; J gene: TRBJ1-2; CDR3 DNA: TGTGCCAGCAGTGAGGGCAGGGAGGATGGCTACACCTTC; CDR3 protein: CASSEGREDGYTF
V gene: TRBV29-1; clone size: few; D gene: NA; J gene: TRBJ1-1; CDR3 DNA: TGCAGCGTTGAGACGACAGCGAACACTGAAGCTTTCTTT; CDR3 protein: CSVETTANTEAFF
V gene: TRBV4-2; clone size: few; D gene: NA; J gene: TRBJ1-1; CDR3 DNA: TGTGCCAGCAGCCAACTGACAGTGAACACTGAAGCTTTCTTT; CDR3 protein: CASSQLTVNTEAFF
V gene: TRBV11-2; clone size: many; D gene: TRBD1; J gene: TRBJ2-2; CDR3 DNA: TGTGCCAGCACCACTATGTGGACAGGGATGGTCGGGGAGCTGTTTTTT; CDR3 protein: CASTTMWTGMVGELFF
V gene: TRBV10-3; clone size: NA; D gene: NA; J gene: TRBJ1-1; CDR3 DNA: TGTGCCATCAGCGACGAGTTGAACACTGAAGCTTTCTTT; CDR3 protein: CAISDELNTEAFF
V gene: TRBV25-1; clone size: few; D gene: TRBD2; J gene: TRBJ2-1; CDR3 DNA: TGTGCCAGCTCGGGACCGGGACTAGCGGGAGACTCCTACAATGAGCAGTTCTTC; CDR3 protein: CASSGPGLAGDSYNEQFF
V gene: TRBV18; clone size: NA; D gene: NA; J gene: TRBJ1-1; CDR3 DNA: TGTGCCAGCTCACCCAGGACGGGGGGCTCCTCGGGCACTGAAGCTTTCTTT; CDR3 protein: CASSPRTGGSSGTEAFF
V gene: TRBV9; clone size: NA; D gene: NA; J gene: TRBJ2-7; CDR3 DNA: TGTGCCAGCAGCGAGGGCCCCATCGGCGAGCAGTACTTC; CDR3 protein: CASSEGPIGEQYF
V gene: TRBV5-1; clone size: many; D gene: NA; J gene: TRBJ2-1; CDR3 DNA: TGCGCCAGCAGCTCGGCAGGCCAAACGGAGCAGTTCTTC; CDR3 protein: CASSSAGQTEQFF